The 27 T cell receptor beta chains given below trace back to one sample, sequenced in a study of cytomegalovirus exposure and HLA in healthy donors. Vbeta (60) and Jbeta (13) primers were used in the PCR. Data came from immunoSEQ multiplex PCR; TCRdb stores just in-frame clones and leaves some out. This sample has about 93,000 clones, with around three quarters found just once. Material: PBMCs. These receptor sequences come from a man aged 25 to 40 in good health and CMV-seronegative.

This chain links TRBV14 with TRBJ1-2; 8 bases align to TRBD1. The length of the CDR3 is 16 residues. Germline values: CDR1 SGHDN, CDR2 FVKESK. V was pared by 5 bases and J by 5 bases, with 13 bases of the junction left unmatched. The CDR3 nucleotides are TGTGCCAGCAGCTCCACGGCCGGACAGGGCGGGTATGGCTACACCTTC. Translated: CASSSTAGQGGYGYTF.

This rearrangement joins TRBV7-2 to TRBJ2-3; D possibly corresponds to TRBD2 (6 bases). This CDR3 has 15 amino acids. CDR1 and CDR2 from the germline V gene are SGHTA and FQGNSA. The V and J ends lost 4 bases and 2 bases respectively, with 13 bases between them. CDR3 amino acids: CASSSLGRNTDTQYF. The CDR3, as DNA: TGTGCCAGCAGCTCCCTCGGGAGAAACACAGATACGCAGTATTTT.

This clone was seen a single time. The rearrangement uses TRBV7-2 and TRBJ1-5; no definite D call. The CDR3 covers 13 residues. V was shortened by 4 bases and J by 1 base, with 5 bases between the two germline ends. The germline gives CDR1 SGHTA, CDR2 FQGNSA. The CDR3 nucleotides are TGTGCCAGCAGCTATCAGAGCAATCAGCCCCAGCATTTT. Translating gives CASSYQSNQPQHF.

V gene TRBV6-5 combines with J gene TRBJ2-7; 8 bases line up with TRBD1. CDR1 is MNHEY and CDR2 is SVGAGI in the germline V gene. V was clipped by 5 bases and J by 3 bases; unmatched bases: 6. The CDR3 is 14 residues long. The CDR3 DNA sequence: TGTGCCAGCAGTGGGGGGACAGGACACTACGAGCAGTACTTC. Translated: CASSGGTGHYEQYF.

The genes are TRBV9 and TRBJ1-2, with 7 bases aligning to TRBD1. V lost 4 bases to trimming and J lost 6 bases; unmatched junction nucleotides: 6. From germline, CDR1 is SGDLS and CDR2 YYNGEE. The CDR3 covers 13 residues. The CDR3 loop reads CASSPPRGDGYTF. In DNA, the CDR3 is TGTGCCAGCAGCCCACCCAGGGGGGATGGCTACACCTTC.

The genes are TRBV7-8 and TRBJ1-2; weak D call: TRBD1 (5 bases). This CDR3 comprises 15 residues. Trimming took 5 bases from V and 1 from J, leaving 14 bases between them. Germline loops: CDR1 SGHVS, CDR2 FQNEAQ. CDR3 nucleotide sequence: TGTGCCAGCAGCGCCCTGATAGGGGATAACTATGGCTACACCTTC. Translation: CASSALIGDNYGYTF.

This rearrangement joins TRBV6-1 to TRBJ2-5, with a possible D match to TRBD1 (6 bases). V was clipped by 2 bases and J by 8 bases, with 9 bases between them. The germline V gene has CDR1 MNHNS and CDR2 SASEGT. The CDR3 covers 12 residues. CDR3 protein: CASSENRVTQYF. In DNA form, the CDR3 reads TGTGCCAGCAGTGAAAACAGGGTCACCCAGTACTTC.

This chain connects TRBV5-4 to TRBJ2-5, with D possibly being TRBD1 (6 bases). The CDR3 length is 16 residues. The V gene lost 4 bases and the J gene lost 5 bases, with 21 bases spanning the gap. Germline CDR1 SGHNT, CDR2 YYREEE (reference sequence). CDR3 nucleotide sequence: TGTGCCAGCAGCCTATCTCGGCAGGGGAATTGGGAGACCCAGTACTTC. It encodes CASSLSRQGNWETQYF.

V usage is TRBV27 and J usage is TRBJ1-1, with 9 positions matching TRBD1. The CDR3 runs 16 residues. V was pared by 2 bases and J by 1 base, with 5 bases of the junction left unmatched. Germline V gene data show CDR1 as MNHEY and CDR2 as SMNVEV (reference sequence). The CDR3 nucleotides read TGTGCCAGCAGTTTACTACGGGACAGGGAGAACACTGAAGCTTTCTTT. Translation gives CASSLLRDRENTEAFF.

The chain recombines TRBV7-3 with TRBJ1-2, with 9 bases lining up with TRBD1. With V trimmed by 5 bases and J by 6 bases, 7 bases remained unmatched. Germline V lookup: CDR1 SGHTA, CDR2 FQGTGA. The CDR3 loop spans 14 amino acids. The CDR3 protein is CASSPTGGDHGYTF. The CDR3 nucleotides are TGTGCCAGCAGCCCGACAGGGGGTGACCATGGCTACACCTTC. The complete variable domain, with remaining parts taken from reference TRBV7-3 and TRBJ1-2, reads GAGVSQTPSNKVTEKGKYVELRCDPISGHTALYWYRQSLGQGPEFLIYFQGTGAADDSGLPNDRFFAVRPEGSVSTLKIQRTERGDSAVYLCASSPTGGDHGYTFGSGTRLTVV.

The sample holds one count of this clone. The chain is built from TRBV28 and TRBJ2-7; D gene ambiguous. V gave up 7 bases and J gave up 3 bases, with 13 bases separating them. This CDR3 has 13 residues. CDR1 is MDHEN, CDR2 SYDVKM, per germline. The CDR3: CASTPLDSYEQYF. The CDR3 region has the DNA TGTGCCAGCACCCCCCTTGATAGCTACGAGCAGTACTTC. Using reference TRBV28 and TRBJ2-7 for the parts outside the CDR3, the full variable domain is DVKVTQSSRYLVKRTGEKVFLECVQDMDHENMFWYRQDPGLGLRLIYFSYDVKMKEKGDIPEGYSVSREKKERFSLILESASTNQTSMYLCASTPLDSYEQYFGPGTRLTVT.

The chain recombines TRBV7-9 with TRBJ2-5, with D possibly matching TRBD2 (5 bases). The J call could be wrong; TRBJ2-7 is a better fit for the DNA end. The CDR3 contains 14 residues. From germline, CDR1 is SEHNR and CDR2 FQNEAQ (reference sequence). The CDR3 loop reads CASSPLGERDEQYF. The CDR3 region has the DNA TGTGCCAGCAGCCCCCTCGGGGAGCGAGACGAGCAGTACTTC.

The chain joins TRBV10-3 to TRBJ1-1; 7 nucleotides agree with TRBD1. This CDR3 contains 13 residues. The V and J ends lost 6 bases and 5 bases, in that order; junction bases with no gene match: 6. The V gene's germline CDR1 is ENHRY and CDR2 SYGVKD. Here the CDR3 reads CAISYDRETEAFF. CDR3 nucleotides: TGTGCCATCAGCTATGACAGGGAAACTGAAGCTTTCTTT.

The V call is TRBV6-6, the J call TRBJ1-1; 10 bases align to TRBD1. The V and J ends lost 4 bases and 3 bases, in that order; junction bases with no gene match: 8. Germline CDR1 reads MNHNY; CDR2 reads SVGAGI (reference sequence). The CDR3 runs 16 residues. The CDR3: CASSSQTGGLDTEAFF. CDR3 in DNA: TGTGCCAGCAGTTCCCAGACAGGGGGCTTAGACACTGAAGCTTTCTTT.

This clone was counted only a few times. This chain joins TRBV27 and TRBJ1-5; a possible D gene is TRBD1 (6 bases). The CDR3 length is 14 residues. Germline-derived CDR1 and CDR2 are MNHEY and SMNVEV (reference sequence). Trimming left V 4 bases short and J 4 bases short, with 11 bases between. The CDR3 nucleotides read TGTGCCAGCAGTTCGGGGGGCAAAAATCAGCCCCAGCATTTT. Its protein product is CASSSGGKNQPQHF.

The chain uses TRBV19 and TRBJ1-2; 7 bases match TRBD1. Germline values: CDR1 LNHDA, CDR2 SQIVND (reference sequence). The CDR3 has 15 amino acids. The J segment lost 2 bases and the V segment lost 3 bases, leaving 6 bases of the junction unmatched. CDR3 nucleotides: TGTGCCAGTAGTATCGGCAGGGGGATAAACTATGGCTACACCTTC. It is translated as CASSIGRGINYGYTF.

The chain recombines TRBV19 with TRBJ2-7; 7 bases fit TRBD1. This CDR3 is 14 amino acids long. Germline CDR1 reads LNHDA; CDR2 reads SQIVND (reference sequence). Trimming at V came to 3 bases and at J to 5 bases, leaving 7 bases not matched to a gene. The CDR3 nucleotides are TGTGCCAGTAGTATGGGACAGCTGGCCGACGAGCAGTACTTC. This gives the protein CASSMGQLADEQYF.

The rearrangement links TRBV2 to TRBJ2-7; 7 positions agree with TRBD1. Germline V gene data show CDR1 as SNHLY and CDR2 as FYNNEI. CDR3 length equals 13 residues. The V gene end was trimmed by 8 bases and the J gene end by 0 bases; junction bases not matched to a gene: 4. CDR3: CASGDSLSYEQYF. The CDR3 DNA reads TGTGCCAGCGGGGACAGCCTCTCCTACGAGCAGTACTTC.

This clone was recorded a few times. This rearrangement joins TRBV4-3 to TRBJ1-2; no definite D call. Germline values: CDR1 LGHNA, CDR2 YSLEER. This CDR3 comprises 13 residues. V dropped 4 bases and J dropped 8 bases, with 14 bases sitting between them. As DNA, the CDR3 is TGCGCCAGCAGCCCCGCGGTAGATCAGGGCTACACCTTC. Amino acid sequence: CASSPAVDQGYTF.

The chain recombines TRBV10-2 with TRBJ1-4; the D gene is possibly TRBD1 (5 bases). The CDR3 covers 12 residues. The germline V and J ends were trimmed by 3 bases and 8 bases, with 7 bases remaining between them. Per the germline V gene, CDR1 is WSHSY and CDR2 is SAAADI. As DNA, the CDR3 is TGCGCCAGCAGTGACCGGACAGAAAAACTGTTTTTT. Protein: CASSDRTEKLFF.

The chain is built from TRBV5-1 and TRBJ2-5, with D possibly TRBD2 on 5 matching bases. The germline V gene has CDR1 SGHRS and CDR2 YFSETQ. The ends were cut back, 1 base at V and 5 bases at J, with 12 bases in the middle. The CDR3 has 14 residues. The CDR3 is CASSLLGEGETQYF. CDR3 in DNA: TGCGCCAGCAGCTTGCTTGGAGAGGGCGAGACCCAGTACTTC.

The rearrangement links TRBV29-1 to TRBJ1-2, with a tentative D call TRBD1 (5 bases). The germline CDR1 and CDR2 sequences are SQVTM and ANQGSEA. The CDR3 length is 11 residues. The V and J ends lost 4 bases and 6 bases respectively, with 9 bases between them. DNA of the CDR3: TGCAGCGTTGCAGGGAATAATGGCTACACCTTC. Its translation: CSVAGNNGYTF. The variable domain in full, completed from reference TRBV29-1 and TRBJ1-2, reads SAVISQKPSRDICQRGTSLTIQCQVDSQVTMMFWYRQQPGQSLTLIATANQGSEATYESGFVIDKFPISRPNLTFSTLTVSNMSPEDSSIYLCSVAGNNGYTFGSGTRLTVV.

This chain joins TRBV27 and TRBJ1-2, with unresolved D. The CDR3 covers 12 residues. Germline loops: CDR1 MNHEY, CDR2 SMNVEV (reference sequence). V was shortened by 5 bases and J by 8 bases, with 12 bases between the two germline ends. DNA of the CDR3: TGTGCCAGCAGTCCGGGAAAAGGGGGCTACACCTTC. It translates to CASSPGKGGYTF.

The V call is TRBV7-8, the J call TRBJ2-1; 12 bases are shared with TRBD1. This CDR3 region has 21 residues. V lost 4 bases and J lost 3; bases outside the gene matches: 19. Germline values: CDR1 SGHVS, CDR2 FQNEAQ. The CDR3 DNA sequence: TGTGCCAGCAGCTCGAGGGGGGGCGGGACAGGGGGCAACAAATTCTACAATGAGCAGTTCTTC. Translated, it gives CASSSRGGGTGGNKFYNEQFF.

The rearrangement joins TRBV9 to TRBJ2-3; 8 nucleotides match TRBD2. V gave up 3 bases and J gave up 2 bases; unmatched junction bases: 5. The CDR3 length is 15 residues. Germline CDR1 SGDLS, CDR2 YYNGEE. CDR3 region: CASSDRLALTDTQYF. Written as DNA, the CDR3 is TGTGCCAGCAGCGACCGACTAGCGCTCACAGATACGCAGTATTTT.

This sequence joins TRBV5-4 and TRBJ2-7; 8 bases align to TRBD1. The CDR3 runs 15 residues. Germline assignment: CDR1 SGHNT and CDR2 YYREEE (reference sequence). Unmatched junction bases numbered 8, after V lost 4 bases and J lost 2 bases. CDR3 sequence: CASSDRTGRTYEQYF. In DNA form, the CDR3 reads TGTGCCAGCAGCGATCGGACAGGGCGTACCTACGAGCAGTACTTC.

About this clone itself: Other DNA variants within this sample encode the same CDR3. CDR3 region: CASSQSQGIQYEQYF. The CDR3 DNA sequence: TGTGCCAGCAGCCAAAGCCAGGGAATTCAGTACGAGCAGTACTTC. The chain links TRBV4-2 to TRBJ2-7, with D maybe TRBD1 (5 bases). CDR3 length: 15 amino acids. V was clipped by 2 bases and J by 4 bases, with 15 bases between them. Germline values: CDR1 LGHNA, CDR2 YNFKEQ.